The entry below describes one T cell receptor (beta chain). Its target antigen remains unknown. Base qualities were left out, and no much larger clone turns up one base away. TCRbeta CDR3 regions were amplified from genomic DNA by means of the immunoSEQ Assay, a bias-controlled multiplex PCR. For the original study's pipeline: The number of nucleated cells in each sample was estimated from the amplification of reference gene primers within the assay. Sequence reads were collapsed and filtered to measure the absolute abundance of every unique TCRbeta CDR3 rearrangement. For each sample, productive Simpson clonality was calculated by taking the square root of Simpson's diversity index across productive rearrangements. The clones in this table, taken by TCRdb from immuneACCESS, are in-frame only. Not every clone is retained; where verified, under half of the shortfall comes from an unresolved V gene, and the cause of the rest is unknown. V and J calls plus clone size are reproduced from that table; the DNA served to infer D and trimming. The sample contains tens of thousands of clones, more than 75% of them found a single time. The ten largest clones capture roughly 13% of the sample.

This record comes from a study of blood T cell repertoires in COVID-19 (dated by TCRdb to the early 2020s). Concerning the study at large: The collaborator samples originated in the United States, Italy and Spain and spanned the acute and convalescent phases of COVID-19. The prospective study material was composed of cDNA or gDNA derived from T cells, B-cell-depleted T cells, or PBMCs. Sample metadata almost always included a de-identified subject ID, COVID-19 status, age in years and sex. The repertoires were released in a freely available public database intended as a resource for research on the immune response to SARS-CoV-2. The samples were drawn from two sources: the first 160 participants of the ongoing ImmuneRACE study, and 950 to 1,500 subjects contributed by 6 global collaborators. The dataset comprised deeply sampled blood TCRbeta repertoires from subjects exposed to, actively infected with, or recovered from COVID-19. Where HLA class I and class II types were available, the types were taken from metadata supplied by the sample provider, not from assay-based typing. What the study reported, not specific to this receptor: The quantity of clinical and demographic metadata differed by source and by participant and was supplied without curation.

Each collaborating institution followed its own protocols to collect whole blood in K2EDTA tubes. For TCRbeta analysis, collaborator samples were shipped as frozen whole blood, as isolated PBMCs, or as DNA extracted from either sample type. Its CDR3 holds 15 amino acids, cysteine through phenylalanine. The DNA shown is the 45-base CDR3, in frame from base 1. V is cut by 4 bases and J by 8 bases, and the space between the germline ends is 18 bases. The germline V gene (reference sequence) supplies CDR1 LGHDT and CDR2 YNNKEL. The sequenced sample consisted of peripheral blood. The sequence was obtained from a woman of 80 years or more with acute or convalescent COVID-19. The rearrangement combines TRBV3-1 (or the pseudogene TRBV3-2) with TRBJ2-1; D gene: possibly TRBD1, on 6 matching bases. The CDR3 region reads CASSLSGTPFDEQFF. The nucleotide sequence is given as TGTGCCAGCAGCCTCTCCGGGACACCTTTCGATGAGCAGTTCTTC.